The rows below give T cell receptor beta chains drawn from one sample of a study of control samples from healthy donors and cancer patients. Method: immunoSEQ multiplex PCR; TCRdb's copy keeps in-frame clones and lacks some. The sample holds about 120,000 clones, about 93% seen once. Specimen: blood. These receptor sequences come from a young man in good health. CDR3s include the opening cysteine and the closing phenylalanine or tryptophan. Each record gives: D gene, CDR3 length, V gene, clone size, J gene, CDR3 protein, CDR3 DNA. D genes are given only for firm matches. Size tells how often a clone was seen (once, few, many) or the class of an expanded clone, and some rows leave it out.

d_gene: NA
len: 15
v_gene: TRBV4-2
abundance: NA
j_gene: TRBJ1-5
CDR3aa: CASSPPIGSNQPQHF
CDR3nt: TGTGCCAGCAGCCCCCCCATCGGGAGCAATCAGCCCCAGCATTTT

d_gene: TRBD1
len: 15
v_gene: TRBV9
abundance: NA
j_gene: TRBJ2-3
CDR3aa: CASSVAEDRGNTQYF
CDR3nt: TGTGCCAGCAGCGTAGCGGAGGACAGGGGTAATACGCAGTATTTT

d_gene: NA
len: 18
v_gene: TRBV5-5
abundance: NA
j_gene: TRBJ1-3
CDR3aa: CASSLFKGAPSSGNTIYF
CDR3nt: TGTGCCAGCAGCTTGTTCAAGGGAGCCCCAAGCTCTGGAAACACCATATATTTT

d_gene: NA
len: 16
v_gene: TRBV12-1
abundance: NA
j_gene: TRBJ1-1
CDR3aa: CASSFAGEVRPAEAFF
CDR3nt: TGTGCCAGCAGCTTTGCCGGCGAGGTACGTCCCGCTGAAGCTTTCTTT

d_gene: NA
len: 12
v_gene: TRBV18
abundance: NA
j_gene: TRBJ1-1
CDR3aa: CASSPQPREAFF
CDR3nt: TGTGCCAGCTCACCACAGCCAAGAGAAGCTTTCTTT

d_gene: NA
len: 14
v_gene: TRBV10-1
abundance: NA
j_gene: TRBJ1-1
CDR3aa: CASSKGMENTEAFF
CDR3nt: TGCGCCAGCTCCAAGGGCATGGAGAACACTGAAGCTTTCTTT

d_gene: NA
len: 19
v_gene: TRBV4-2
abundance: NA
j_gene: TRBJ1-6
CDR3aa: CASSQGVGLSDSYNSPLHF
CDR3nt: TGTGCCAGCAGCCAAGGGGTGGGTCTATCGGATTCCTATAATTCACCCCTCCACTTT

d_gene: TRBD1
len: 14
v_gene: TRBV6-6
abundance: NA
j_gene: TRBJ2-3
CDR3aa: CASSLTGRADTQYF
CDR3nt: TGTGCCAGCAGTTTGACAGGGCGCGCAGATACGCAGTATTTT

d_gene: NA
len: 12
v_gene: TRBV5-5
abundance: NA
j_gene: TRBJ2-5
CDR3aa: CASSLSQETQYF
CDR3nt: TGTGCCAGCAGCTTATCGCAAGAGACCCAGTACTTC

d_gene: NA
len: 16
v_gene: TRBV7-9
abundance: NA
j_gene: TRBJ2-1
CDR3aa: CASSLGGGLSYNEQFF
CDR3nt: TGTGCCAGCAGCTTAGGCGGCGGACTCTCCTACAATGAGCAGTTCTTC

d_gene: TRBD1
len: 14
v_gene: TRBV7-8
abundance: few
j_gene: TRBJ1-6
CDR3aa: CASSFKTGSSPLHF
CDR3nt: TGTGCCAGCAGCTTCAAGACAGGGAGTTCACCCCTCCACTTT

d_gene: NA
len: 12
v_gene: TRBV5-6
abundance: NA
j_gene: TRBJ1-1
CDR3aa: CASSLTDTEAFF
CDR3nt: TGTGCCAGCAGCTTGACAGACACTGAAGCTTTCTTT

d_gene: NA
len: 18
v_gene: TRBV3-1/TRBV3-2
abundance: NA
j_gene: TRBJ2-5
CDR3aa: CASSQVIIGRGSQETQYF
CDR3nt: TGTGCCAGCAGCCAAGTGATTATTGGCAGGGGAAGCCAAGAGACCCAGTACTTC

d_gene: NA
len: 14
v_gene: TRBV6-5
abundance: NA
j_gene: TRBJ2-3
CDR3aa: CASSYELASDTQYF
CDR3nt: TGTGCCAGCAGTTACGAACTAGCTTCAGATACGCAGTATTTT

d_gene: NA
len: 15
v_gene: TRBV19
abundance: NA
j_gene: TRBJ1-1
CDR3aa: CASSPDRGLGTEAFF
CDR3nt: TGTGCCAGTAGCCCTGACAGAGGGTTAGGCACTGAAGCTTTCTTT

d_gene: NA
len: 15
v_gene: TRBV11-2
abundance: NA
j_gene: TRBJ1-3
CDR3aa: CASSHYREGGNTIYF
CDR3nt: TGTGCCAGCAGCCACTACAGGGAGGGTGGAAACACCATATATTTT

d_gene: TRBD1
len: 15
v_gene: TRBV19
abundance: once
j_gene: TRBJ1-2
CDR3aa: CASSTRDRGHRGYTF
CDR3nt: TGTGCCAGTAGTACCCGGGACAGGGGGCATCGTGGCTACACCTTC

d_gene: TRBD2
len: 19
v_gene: TRBV5-4
abundance: NA
j_gene: TRBJ2-1
CDR3aa: CASSSPRPSGGAPGHEQFF
CDR3nt: TGTGCCAGCAGCTCCCCTAGGCCTAGCGGGGGGGCCCCCGGGCATGAGCAGTTCTTC

d_gene: NA
len: 14
v_gene: TRBV19
abundance: NA
j_gene: TRBJ1-1
CDR3aa: CASNGGTVNTEAFF
CDR3nt: TGTGCCAGTAATGGGGGGACGGTGAACACTGAAGCTTTCTTT

d_gene: NA
len: 15
v_gene: TRBV10-2
abundance: NA
j_gene: TRBJ1-2
CDR3aa: CASSDITFTSYGYTF
CDR3nt: TGCGCCAGCAGTGACATCACCTTTACGTCCTATGGCTACACCTTC

d_gene: NA
len: 13
v_gene: TRBV6-2/TRBV6-3
abundance: NA
j_gene: TRBJ1-1
CDR3aa: CASSRGPGAEAFF
CDR3nt: TGTGCCAGCAGTCGCGGTCCTGGAGCTGAAGCTTTCTTT

d_gene: NA
len: 15
v_gene: TRBV7-8
abundance: NA
j_gene: TRBJ1-6
CDR3aa: CASSLARSFNSPLHF
CDR3nt: TGTGCCAGCAGCTTAGCTCGATCATTTAATTCACCCCTCCACTTT

d_gene: NA
len: 12
v_gene: TRBV3-1/TRBV3-2
abundance: NA
j_gene: TRBJ1-1
CDR3aa: CASSIRTLKAFF
CDR3nt: TGTGCCAGCAGCATCCGGACACTTAAAGCTTTCTTT

d_gene: TRBD2
len: 16
v_gene: TRBV13
abundance: NA
j_gene: TRBJ2-5
CDR3aa: CASSFVTSGAGGTQYF
CDR3nt: TGTGCCAGCAGCTTTGTGACTAGCGGGGCTGGAGGGACCCAGTACTTC

d_gene: NA
len: 14
v_gene: TRBV5-6
abundance: NA
j_gene: TRBJ2-2
CDR3aa: CASSLAYRSDELFF
CDR3nt: TGTGCCAGCAGCTTGGCTTACCGGTCAGATGAGCTGTTTTTT

d_gene: TRBD1
len: 17
v_gene: TRBV6-1
abundance: few
j_gene: TRBJ1-2
CDR3aa: CASSAGTGYLLGYGYTF
CDR3nt: TGTGCCAGCAGTGCCGGGACAGGGTACCTCCTCGGCTATGGCTACACCTTC

d_gene: TRBD1
len: 17
v_gene: TRBV10-1
abundance: NA
j_gene: TRBJ1-1
CDR3aa: CASSESPRGLGSTEAFF
CDR3nt: TGCGCCAGCAGTGAGTCCCCCAGGGGGCTCGGGAGCACTGAAGCTTTCTTT

d_gene: NA
len: 15
v_gene: TRBV15
abundance: few
j_gene: TRBJ1-2
CDR3aa: CATNPINTANYGYTF
CDR3nt: TGTGCCACCAACCCGATTAATACCGCTAACTATGGCTACACCTTC

d_gene: NA
len: 15
v_gene: TRBV3-1/TRBV3-2
abundance: NA
j_gene: TRBJ1-1
CDR3aa: CASSLDLQGDTEAFF
CDR3nt: TGTGCCAGCAGCCTCGATCTTCAGGGTGACACTGAAGCTTTCTTT

d_gene: NA
len: 15
v_gene: TRBV5-4
abundance: NA
j_gene: TRBJ2-2
CDR3aa: CASSLGQQNTGELFF
CDR3nt: TGTGCCAGCAGCTTGGGGCAGCAAAACACCGGGGAGCTGTTTTTT

d_gene: NA
len: 15
v_gene: TRBV9
abundance: NA
j_gene: TRBJ2-1
CDR3aa: CASSVASSPFDEQFF
CDR3nt: TGTGCCAGCAGCGTAGCGAGTAGCCCCTTCGATGAGCAGTTCTTC

d_gene: TRBD2
len: 16
v_gene: TRBV3-1/TRBV3-2
abundance: NA
j_gene: TRBJ2-5
CDR3aa: CASSLGEWSGEETQYF
CDR3nt: TGTGCCAGCAGCCTAGGGGAGTGGAGCGGGGAAGAGACCCAGTACTTC

d_gene: TRBD1
len: 15
v_gene: TRBV9
abundance: NA
j_gene: TRBJ1-4
CDR3aa: CASSVAGTGYEKLFF
CDR3nt: TGTGCCAGCAGCGTAGCCGGGACAGGGTATGAAAAACTGTTTTTT

d_gene: NA
len: 12
v_gene: TRBV7-9
abundance: NA
j_gene: TRBJ1-1
CDR3aa: CASSLQDSEAFF
CDR3nt: TGTGCCAGCAGCTTGCAGGATAGTGAAGCTTTCTTT

d_gene: TRBD1
len: 14
v_gene: TRBV6-5
abundance: NA
j_gene: TRBJ1-1
CDR3aa: CASSGQGVFSEAFF
CDR3nt: TGTGCCAGCAGCGGACAGGGAGTCTTCAGTGAAGCTTTCTTT

d_gene: NA
len: 13
v_gene: TRBV27
abundance: NA
j_gene: TRBJ1-1
CDR3aa: CASSYGVNTEAFF
CDR3nt: TGTGCCAGCAGTTACGGGGTGAACACTGAAGCTTTCTTT

d_gene: NA
len: 16
v_gene: TRBV3-1/TRBV3-2
abundance: NA
j_gene: TRBJ2-1
CDR3aa: CASSRTRQGGYNEQFF
CDR3nt: TGTGCCAGCAGCCGCACCCGGCAGGGAGGCTACAATGAGCAGTTCTTC

d_gene: TRBD1
len: 18
v_gene: TRBV4-1
abundance: NA
j_gene: TRBJ1-5
CDR3aa: CASSQPDRGHMANQPQHF
CDR3nt: TGCGCCAGCAGCCAACCCGACAGGGGGCACATGGCAAATCAGCCCCAGCATTTT

d_gene: NA
len: 15
v_gene: TRBV20-1
abundance: NA
j_gene: TRBJ2-3
CDR3aa: CSASAVRAGTDTQYF
CDR3nt: TGCAGTGCTAGTGCCGTCAGGGCGGGGACAGATACGCAGTATTTT

d_gene: TRBD1
len: 15
v_gene: TRBV6-5
abundance: NA
j_gene: TRBJ1-2
CDR3aa: CASSYGTGEFYGYTF
CDR3nt: TGTGCCAGCAGTTACGGGACAGGGGAATTCTATGGCTACACCTTC

d_gene: NA
len: 15
v_gene: TRBV19
abundance: NA
j_gene: TRBJ2-2
CDR3aa: CASSMVSEGTGELFF
CDR3nt: TGTGCCAGTAGTATGGTGTCAGAAGGAACCGGGGAGCTGTTTTTT

d_gene: NA
len: 13
v_gene: TRBV19
abundance: NA
j_gene: TRBJ1-1
CDR3aa: CASSIDRGLPAFF
CDR3nt: TGTGCCAGTAGTATAGATAGGGGGTTACCGGCTTTCTTT

d_gene: NA
len: 15
v_gene: TRBV4-1
abundance: NA
j_gene: TRBJ1-1
CDR3aa: CASSHGGGLNTEAFF
CDR3nt: TGCGCCAGCAGCCATGGCGGGGGGCTGAACACTGAAGCTTTCTTT

d_gene: NA
len: 14
v_gene: TRBV28
abundance: NA
j_gene: TRBJ1-2
CDR3aa: CASSLKRGGDGYTF
CDR3nt: TGTGCCAGCAGCTTGAAGCGGGGAGGGGATGGCTACACCTTC

d_gene: NA
len: 14
v_gene: TRBV9
abundance: NA
j_gene: TRBJ2-6
CDR3aa: CASSEGSGANVLTF
CDR3nt: TGTGCCAGCAGCGAAGGCTCTGGGGCCAACGTCCTGACTTTC

d_gene: TRBD1
len: 15
v_gene: TRBV6-4
abundance: NA
j_gene: TRBJ1-6
CDR3aa: CASRATGTGTSPLHF
CDR3nt: TGTGCCAGCAGAGCGACCGGGACAGGAACTTCACCCCTCCACTTT